These T cell receptor beta chains were read from a single sample in a study of regulatory T cells in long-lasting Graves disease. TCRdb passed the multiplex PCR reads through MiXCR, listing each CDR3 protein once. Of 530,000 or so distinct CDR3 sequences listed, 16% are singletons. The same specimen was also included in a second study, on T cells in Graves' hyperthyroidism and ophthalmopathy.

Sequencing used peripheral blood mononuclear cells (PBMCs), obtained at new diagnosis, from a patient treated with antithyroid drugs. These TCRs come from a man between 18 and 29 years old with Graves disease. Both conserved end residues are part of each CDR3. Fields, in order: D gene, V gene, J gene, clone size, CDR3 DNA, CDR3 protein. A D gene is named only where the DNA matches it firmly. Expanded clones get a size class; other rows say once, few or many, or leave the size out.

NA	TRBV7-6	TRBJ1-1	many	TGTGCCAGCAGCTTAGATTCTGCGATGAACACTGAAGCTTTCTTT	CASSLDSAMNTEAFF
NA	TRBV12-3/TRBV12-4	TRBJ2-1	NA	TGTGCCAGCAGTTTTGGGGGAGGTCTCTACAATGAGCAGTTCTTC	CASSFGGGLYNEQFF
NA	TRBV20-1	TRBJ2-1	many	TGCAGTGCTAGAGACTCCGCTAACGACTACAATGAGCAGTTCTTC	CSARDSANDYNEQFF
TRBD2	TRBV20-1	TRBJ2-3	many	TGCAGTGCTAGAGCGTCAGCGGGAGACACTGATACGCAGTATTTT	CSARASAGDTDTQYF
NA	TRBV20-1	TRBJ1-1	few	TGCAGTGCTAGATATTCAGGGGCTAGCACTGAAGCTTTCTTT	CSARYSGASTEAFF
TRBD1	TRBV27	TRBJ2-2	many	TGTGCCAGCAGTCCTGGACAGGGGAGAGCGAACACCGGGGAGCTGTTTTTT	CASSPGQGRANTGELFF
TRBD1	TRBV20-1	TRBJ1-1	few	TGCAGTGCTCAGGACAGGCTGAACACTGAAGCTTTCTTT	CSAQDRLNTEAFF
TRBD2	TRBV7-3	TRBJ2-3	many	TGTGCCAGCAGCTTACTTGGCGGGGGGGGGCGCACAGATACGCAGTATTTT	CASSLLGGGGRTDTQYF
TRBD1	TRBV19	TRBJ1-1	NA	TGTGCCAGTTGGGACAGGGAGAGGGGCGGGAACACTGAAGCTTTCTTT	CASWDRERGGNTEAFF
TRBD1	TRBV27	TRBJ1-3	many	TGTGCCAGCAGTCCCCGGACAGGGGGGCTCTCTGGAAACACCATATATTTT	CASSPRTGGLSGNTIYF
TRBD2	TRBV16	TRBJ2-1	NA	TGTGCCAGCAGCCTTGAGCCGGGACTAGCATACAATGAGCAGTTCTTC	CASSLEPGLAYNEQFF
NA	TRBV30	TRBJ2-7	many	TGTGCCTGGAGTGCAAGAGCCGAGCAGTACTTC	CAWSARAEQYF
NA	TRBV19	TRBJ2-7	few	TGTGCCAGTAACGAGGGTTCCGAGCAGTACTTC	CASNEGSEQYF
NA	TRBV12-3/TRBV12-4	TRBJ2-2	NA	TGTGCCAGCAGCCTCATTCCCGGGACAACGAACACCGGGGAGCTGTTTTTT	CASSLIPGTTNTGELFF
TRBD2	TRBV27	TRBJ2-1	many	TGTGCCAGCAGTTTAACTAGCGGGCCGATGAATGAGCAGTTCTTC	CASSLTSGPMNEQFF
NA	TRBV12-5	TRBJ1-4	NA	TGTGCTAGTGCCTGGGCGGGGGGCTCTAATGAAAAACTGTTTTTT	CASAWAGGSNEKLFF
TRBD1	TRBV5-6	TRBJ2-7	few	TGTGCCAGCAGGTACGCCGGACAGGGGTGGCACGAGCAGTACTTC	CASRYAGQGWHEQYF
NA	TRBV29-1	TRBJ1-5	few	TGCAGCGTTCAAACGCAAGGGAGGGGAAATCAGCCCCAGCATTTT	CSVQTQGRGNQPQHF
TRBD1	TRBV9	TRBJ2-1	many	TGTGCCAGCAGCGGACCACAGGGGGCCTACAATGAGCAGTTCTTC	CASSGPQGAYNEQFF
TRBD1	TRBV20-1	TRBJ2-7	many	TGCAGTGCTAGAGGCCGACAGGGGCCCTACGAGCAGTACTTC	CSARGRQGPYEQYF
NA	TRBV5-5	TRBJ2-2	few	TGTGCCAGCAGCTTGTTACAGGGAAGTCCCGGGGAGCTGTTTTTT	CASSLLQGSPGELFF
NA	TRBV9	TRBJ2-7	few	TGTGCCAGCAGCGTAGGGGGTGGGGTTCGCTCCTACGAGCAGTACTTC	CASSVGGGVRSYEQYF
TRBD1	TRBV6-1	TRBJ1-1	few	TGTGCCAGCAGGATGACAGGGGATACTGAAGCTTTCTTT	CASRMTGDTEAFF
NA	TRBV6-9	TRBJ2-2	few	TGTGCCAGCAGTTATCCCGGGATGGCTGGCACCGGGGAGCCGTTTTTT	CASSYPGMAGTGEPFF
NA	TRBV20-1	TRBJ1-5	many	TGCAGTGCACCATATAGCAATCAGCCCCAGCATTTT	CSAPYSNQPQHF
TRBD2	TRBV12-3/TRBV12-4	TRBJ2-2	NA	TGTGCCAGCAGACCGGGACTAGCGGACACCGGGGAGCTGGTTTTT	CASRPGLADTGELVF